Below, 21 T cell receptor beta chains from the same sample are listed, as sequenced in a study of control samples from healthy donors and cancer patients. Only in-frame clones appear in the TCRdb table, and some are missing; sequencing was by immunoSEQ multiplex PCR. The sample includes about 200,000 clones. Sequencing used blood. The receptors were gathered from a woman between 25 and 40 years old in good health.

The rearrangement links TRBV19 to TRBJ1-2; D possibly corresponds to TRBD1 (5 bases). The V gene's germline CDR1 is LNHDA and CDR2 SQIVND (reference sequence). Trimming shortened V by 4 bases and J by 4 bases, and 16 bases separated the two germline ends. The CDR3 totals 15 residues. CDR3 region: CASSKPPDSLYGYTF. As DNA, the CDR3 is TGTGCCAGTAGTAAGCCCCCAGACAGCCTCTATGGCTACACCTTC. Based on the CDR3 plus reference TRBV19 and TRBJ1-2, the full variable domain is DGGITQSPKYLFRKEGQNVTLSCEQNLNHDAMYWYRQDPGQGLRLIYYSQIVNDFQKGDIAEGYSVSREKKESFPLTVTSAQKNPTAFYLCASSKPPDSLYGYTFGSGTRLTVV.

V usage is TRBV7-3 and J usage is TRBJ2-1, with 14 bases that match TRBD2. From germline, CDR1 is SGHTA and CDR2 FQGTGA. The length of the CDR3 is 14 residues. The V gene end was trimmed by 6 bases and the J gene end by 9 bases; junction bases not matched to a gene: 4. CDR3 amino acids: CASRPGLAGVEQFF. CDR3 DNA: TGTGCCAGCAGACCGGGACTAGCGGGGGTTGAGCAGTTCTTC.

This chain connects TRBV7-2 to TRBJ1-1; no clear D. The CDR3 is made up of 14 amino acids. V was pared by 1 base and J by 1 base, with 7 bases between. Germline V gene sequence: CDR1 SGHTA, CDR2 FQGNSA. The CDR3 spells CASSLGVGNTEAFF. CDR3 nucleotide sequence: TGTGCCAGCAGCTTAGGGGTTGGGAACACTGAAGCTTTCTTT.

V gene TRBV5-1 combines with J gene TRBJ1-1, with unresolved D. This CDR3 is built from 16 residues. The ends were cut back, 4 bases at V and 1 base at J, with 17 bases in the middle. Per germline, CDR1 SGHRS and CDR2 YFSETQ. Written as DNA, the CDR3 is TGCGCCAGCAGCCCGACCTTTAGGGTACCGAACACTGAAGCTTTCTTT. It is translated as CASSPTFRVPNTEAFF.

V is TRBV12-3 or TRBV12-4 and J is TRBJ1-1; no clear D. The germline V and J ends were trimmed by 3 bases and 3 bases, with 5 bases remaining between them. The CDR3 runs to 12 residues. CDR3 bases: TGTGCCAGCAGTTTCTTGTACACTGAAGCTTTCTTT. It yields the protein CASSFLYTEAFF.

The V call is TRBV30, the J call TRBJ1-1; 8 positions match TRBD1. The CDR3 totals 14 residues. Per the germline V gene, CDR1 is GTSNPN and CDR2 is SVGIG (reference sequence). The ends lost 8 bases at V and 0 bases at J; junction bases unmatched: 8. The CDR3 loop is CAGNRGGMNTEAFF. The CDR3 DNA follows: TGTGCCGGTAACAGGGGGGGTATGAACACTGAAGCTTTCTTT.

The chain couples TRBV7-8 to TRBJ2-3; 11 positions agree with TRBD2. V trimming: 1 base; J trimming: 1 base; junction bases outside the gene matches: 10. This CDR3 is 19 amino acids long. Germline assignment: CDR1 SGHVS and CDR2 FQNEAQ. The CDR3 DNA sequence: TGTGCCAGCAGCTTAGGTAGCGGGGGGGTTACGGTTCGCACAGATACGCAGTATTTT. This gives the protein CASSLGSGGVTVRTDTQYF.

The genes are TRBV28 and TRBJ2-7; D unresolved. The CDR3 length is 16 residues. Germline CDR1 reads MDHEN; CDR2 reads SYDVKM. Trimming cost V 1 base and J 2 bases, with 15 bases left between them. The CDR3 nucleotides are TGTGCCAGCAGTTTATCGGTAGATAGGCCCACCTACGAGCAGTACTTC. Translating gives CASSLSVDRPTYEQYF. The full variable domain, completed using reference TRBV28 and TRBJ2-7, is DVKVTQSSRYLVKRTGEKVFLECVQDMDHENMFWYRQDPGLGLRLIYFSYDVKMKEKGDIPEGYSVSREKKERFSLILESASTNQTSMYLCASSLSVDRPTYEQYFGPGTRLTVT.

This chain uses TRBV20-1 with TRBJ1-2; D unresolved. The CDR3 sequence is 10 residues long. CDR1 and CDR2 (germline): DFQATT, SNEGSKA (reference sequence). Between the trimmed V and J ends, which lost 3 bases and 8 bases, there was a span of 7 bases. CDR3 sequence (DNA): TGCAGTGCTAGGTTGGGGGGCTACACCTTC. It codes for CSARLGGYTF.

The gene calls are TRBV12-3 or TRBV12-4 and TRBJ2-7; no reliable D call. The CDR3 consists of 13 residues. V was pared by 5 bases and J by 2 bases, with 10 bases between. The CDR3 protein is CASSSFVAYEQYF. For the CDR3, the DNA is TGTGCCAGCAGTAGTTTTGTGGCCTACGAGCAGTACTTC.

The chain carries TRBV20-1 and TRBJ1-2; no definite D call. Germline V gene lookup returns CDR1 DFQATT and CDR2 SNEGSKA (reference sequence). V was pared by 3 bases and J by 4 bases, with 12 bases between. CDR3 length: 13 amino acids. This CDR3 is CSASGESSYGYTF. For the CDR3, the DNA is TGCAGTGCTAGTGGAGAGTCCTCCTATGGCTACACCTTC.

The chain combines TRBV3-1 (or the pseudogene TRBV3-2) with TRBJ2-3; 9 nucleotides agree with TRBD2. The J segment lost 2 bases and the V segment lost 3 bases, leaving 6 bases of the junction unmatched. The CDR3 runs to 16 residues. Germline V lookup: CDR1 LGHDT, CDR2 YNNKEL (reference sequence). For the CDR3, the DNA is TGTGCCAGCAGCCAGGTCCTAGCGGGGCTCACAGATACGCAGTATTTT. Translated: CASSQVLAGLTDTQYF.

The chain uses TRBV5-4 and TRBJ2-7; 8 bases line up with TRBD2. V lost 3 bases to trimming and J lost 0 bases; unmatched junction nucleotides: 2. CDR1 and CDR2 from the germline V gene are SGHNT and YYREEE (reference sequence). The CDR3 has 14 amino acids. CDR3 amino acids: CASSSGLGSYEQYF. CDR3 nucleotides: TGTGCCAGCAGCTCGGGACTAGGCTCCTACGAGCAGTACTTC. Combining the CDR3 with reference TRBV5-4 and TRBJ2-7 gives the whole variable domain ETGVTQSPTHLIKTRGQQVTLRCSSQSGHNTVSWYQQALGQGPQFIFQYYREEENGRGNFPPRFSGLQFPNYSSELNVNALELDDSALYLCASSSGLGSYEQYFGPGTRLTVT.

The chain combines TRBV24-1 with TRBJ1-5; 7 nucleotides match TRBD1. The CDR3 spans 14 residues. Germline CDR1 reads KGHDR; CDR2 reads SFDVKD. With 4 bases clipped from V and 13 bases from J, the junction kept 12 bases outside the gene matches. As DNA, the CDR3 is TGTGCCACCAGTGAGTCCGGGACAGAAGGGCGTCAGCATTTT. Amino acids: CATSESGTEGRQHF.

The chain links TRBV7-8 to TRBJ2-5, with D maybe TRBD2 (6 bases). Trimming cost V 2 bases and J 4 bases, with 8 bases left between them. CDR3 length equals 13 residues. Germline V gene data show CDR1 as SGHVS and CDR2 as FQNEAQ. CDR3 loop: CASSLWDSETQYF. As DNA, the CDR3 is TGTGCCAGCAGCTTATGGGACTCAGAGACCCAGTACTTC.

The gene calls are TRBV6-5 and TRBJ2-2; D perhaps matches TRBD1 (6 bases). The CDR3 contains 16 residues. Trimming pared 3 bases from V and 6 bases from J, leaving 17 bases between. Looked up from germline, CDR1 is MNHEY and CDR2 is SVGAGI. The CDR3 is CASSYTKLWGPGELFF. The CDR3 DNA is TGTGCCAGCAGTTATACGAAACTTTGGGGGCCCGGGGAGCTGTTTTTT.

The chain joins TRBV5-1 to TRBJ2-1; D not certain. CDR1 and CDR2 (germline): SGHRS, YFSETQ. The V gene lost 0 bases and the J gene lost 8 bases, with 12 bases spanning the gap. CDR3 length: 14 amino acids. DNA for the CDR3: TGCGCCAGCAGCTTGGCCGAGGTTCACGATGAGCAGTTCTTC. Translated, it gives CASSLAEVHDEQFF.

This CDR3 is CASTSSSYNEQFF. The DNA for the CDR3 is TGTGCCAGCACCAGCAGCTCCTACAATGAGCAGTTCTTC. This sequence joins TRBV27 and TRBJ2-1; the D is unclear. Germline V lookup: CDR1 MNHEY, CDR2 SMNVEV (reference sequence). The CDR3 sequence is 13 residues long. The V end was cut by 7 bases, the J end by 0 bases, with 7 bases between.

The chain joins TRBV5-1 to TRBJ1-6, with 7 bases identical to TRBD1. Germline CDR1 SGHRS, CDR2 YFSETQ. The CDR3 is 15 amino acids. J gave up 7 bases and V 0 bases, and 4 bases lay outside the gene matches. The CDR3 DNA reads TGCGCCAGCAGCTTGGGGGGACAGAGAAATTCACCCCTCCACTTT. Translated: CASSLGGQRNSPLHF.

This rearrangement joins TRBV4-1 to TRBJ1-1; 11 positions agree with TRBD1. Unmatched junction bases numbered 6, after V lost 1 base and J lost 2 bases. The CDR3 runs 17 residues. The germline V gene encodes CDR1 MGHRA and CDR2 YSYEKL. In DNA, the CDR3 is TGCGCCAGCAGCCAAGCCACTGGGACAGGGGGTAACACTGAAGCTTTCTTT. The encoded protein is CASSQATGTGGNTEAFF.

CDR3 in DNA: TGTGCCAGTAGTACCAGGGCGAACTATGGCTACACCTTC. Amino acids: CASSTRANYGYTF. The chain links TRBV19 to TRBJ1-2; D possibly corresponds to TRBD1 (5 bases). Trimming stripped 4 bases from V and 2 bases from J, with 8 bases between. CDR3 length: 13 residues. Germline CDR1 is LNHDA and CDR2 is SQIVND (reference sequence).